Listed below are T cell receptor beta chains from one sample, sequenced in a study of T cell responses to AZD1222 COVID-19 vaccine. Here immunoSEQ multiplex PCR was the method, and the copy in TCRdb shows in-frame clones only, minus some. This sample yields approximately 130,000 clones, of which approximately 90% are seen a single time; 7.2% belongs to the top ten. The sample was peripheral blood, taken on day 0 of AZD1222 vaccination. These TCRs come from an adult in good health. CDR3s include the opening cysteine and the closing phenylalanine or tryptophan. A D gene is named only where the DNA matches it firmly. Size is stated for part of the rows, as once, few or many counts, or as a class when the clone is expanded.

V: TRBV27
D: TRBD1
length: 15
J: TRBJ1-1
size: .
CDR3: CASSSWTGGNTEAFF
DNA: TGTGCCAGCAGTTCGTGGACAGGGGGAAACACTGAAGCTTTCTTT

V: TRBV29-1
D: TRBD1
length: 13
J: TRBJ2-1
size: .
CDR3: CSAEPTGYNEQFF
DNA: TGCAGTGCCGAACCGACAGGGTACAATGAGCAGTTCTTC

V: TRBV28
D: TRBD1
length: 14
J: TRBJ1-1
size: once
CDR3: CASSNDRAPYGAFF
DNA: TGTGCCAGCAGTAACGACAGGGCTCCTTATGGAGCTTTCTTT

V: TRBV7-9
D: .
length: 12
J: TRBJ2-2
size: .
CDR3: CASSQRTGELFF
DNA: TGTGCCAGCAGCCAGAGGACCGGGGAGCTGTTTTTT

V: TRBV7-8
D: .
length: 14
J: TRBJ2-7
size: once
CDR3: CASSLDSTTYEQYF
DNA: TGTGCCAGCAGCTTAGATAGCACTACCTACGAGCAGTACTTC

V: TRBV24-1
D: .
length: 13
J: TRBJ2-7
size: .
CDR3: CATSEIGRDEQYF
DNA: TGTGCCACCTCCGAGATCGGGAGAGACGAGCAGTACTTC

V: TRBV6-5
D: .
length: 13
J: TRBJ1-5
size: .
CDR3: CASSYAGDQPQHF
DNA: TGTGCCAGCAGTTACGCTGGGGACCAGCCCCAGCATTTT

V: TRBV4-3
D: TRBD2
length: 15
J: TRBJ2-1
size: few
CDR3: CASSQGASGGYEQFF
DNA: TGCGCCAGCAGCCAAGGAGCAAGCGGGGGGTATGAGCAGTTCTTC

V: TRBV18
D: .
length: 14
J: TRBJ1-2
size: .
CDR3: CASSPTQGNDGYTF
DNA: TGTGCCAGCTCACCAACACAGGGAAACGATGGCTACACCTTC

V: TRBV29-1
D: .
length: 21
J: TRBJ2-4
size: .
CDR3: CSVIFVWTWTSARFAKNIQYF
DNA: TGCAGCGTTATATTTGTCTGGACCTGGACATCCGCCCGGTTTGCCAAAAACATTCAGTACTTC

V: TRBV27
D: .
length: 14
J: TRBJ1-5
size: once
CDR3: CASSFWGSNQPQHF
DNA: TGTGCCAGCAGTTTTTGGGGGAGCAATCAGCCCCAGCATTTT

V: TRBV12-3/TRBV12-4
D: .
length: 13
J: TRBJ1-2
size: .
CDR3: CASSLGSTYGYTF
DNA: TGTGCCAGCAGTTTAGGGTCTACCTATGGCTACACCTTC

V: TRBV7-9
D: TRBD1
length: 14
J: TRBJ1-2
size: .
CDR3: CASSLLQGMDGYTF
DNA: TGTGCCAGCAGCTTACTACAGGGGATGGATGGCTACACCTTC

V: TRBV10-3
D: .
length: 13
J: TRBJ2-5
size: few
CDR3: CAISEQTQETQYF
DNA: TGTGCCATCAGTGAGCAGACTCAAGAGACCCAGTACTTC

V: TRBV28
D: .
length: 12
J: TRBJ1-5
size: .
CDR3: CASSSGGWPQHF
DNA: TGTGCCAGCAGTTCTGGGGGGTGGCCCCAGCATTTT

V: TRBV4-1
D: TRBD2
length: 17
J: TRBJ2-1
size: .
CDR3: CASSQVPTSGNLNEQFF
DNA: TGCGCCAGCAGCCAAGTCCCAACTAGCGGGAACCTCAATGAGCAGTTCTTC

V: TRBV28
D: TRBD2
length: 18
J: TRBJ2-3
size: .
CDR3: CASSPLGEREGLTDTQYF
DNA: TGTGCCAGCAGTCCCCTAGGGGAGCGGGAGGGCCTCACAGATACGCAGTATTTT

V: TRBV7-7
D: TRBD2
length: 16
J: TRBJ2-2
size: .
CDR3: CASSLEAGGPHGELFF
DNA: TGTGCCAGCAGCTTAGAAGCGGGAGGGCCCCACGGGGAGCTGTTTTTT

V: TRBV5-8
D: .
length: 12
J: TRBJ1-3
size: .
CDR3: CASPPYGNTIYF
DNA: TGTGCCAGCCCTCCTTATGGAAACACCATATATTTT

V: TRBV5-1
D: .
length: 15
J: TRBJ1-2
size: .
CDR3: CASSPDAGIDYGYTF
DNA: TGCGCCAGCAGCCCAGATGCCGGGATCGACTATGGCTACACCTTC

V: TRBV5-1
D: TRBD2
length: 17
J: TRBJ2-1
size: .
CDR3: CASSLVTLAVDYNEQFF
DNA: TGCGCCAGCAGCTTGGTTACTCTAGCGGTCGATTACAATGAGCAGTTCTTC

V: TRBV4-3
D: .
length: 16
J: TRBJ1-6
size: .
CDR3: CASSQDARGLNSPLHF
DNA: TGCGCCAGCAGCCAAGACGCACGGGGGCTCAATTCACCCCTCCACTTT

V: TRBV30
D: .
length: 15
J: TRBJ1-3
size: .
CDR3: CAWSVSAGTGNTIYF
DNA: TGTGCCTGGAGTGTCTCGGCAGGGACTGGAAACACCATATATTTT

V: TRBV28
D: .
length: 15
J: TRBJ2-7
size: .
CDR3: CASTYSGTPLYEQYF
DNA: TGTGCCAGCACCTACTCCGGGACACCCCTCTACGAGCAGTACTTC

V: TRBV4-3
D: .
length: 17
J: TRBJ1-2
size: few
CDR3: CASSQGPGKGVGYGYTF
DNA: TGCGCCAGCAGCCAAGGACCCGGAAAAGGAGTAGGATATGGCTACACCTTC

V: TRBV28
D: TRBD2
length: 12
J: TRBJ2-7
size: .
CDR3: CASIASGYEQYF
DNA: TGTGCCAGCATCGCTAGCGGCTACGAGCAGTACTTC

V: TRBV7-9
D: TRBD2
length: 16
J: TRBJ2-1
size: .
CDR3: CASTPVGRATYNEQFF
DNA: TGTGCCAGCACCCCGGTAGGGAGGGCAACCTACAATGAGCAGTTCTTC

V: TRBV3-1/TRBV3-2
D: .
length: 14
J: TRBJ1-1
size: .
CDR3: CASSPRQTNTEAFF
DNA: TGTGCCAGCTCACCCCGACAAACGAACACTGAAGCTTTCTTT

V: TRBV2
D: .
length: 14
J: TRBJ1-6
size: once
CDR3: CASSSRHSDSPLHF
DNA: TGTGCCAGCAGTTCCCGTCACAGCGATTCACCCCTCCACTTT

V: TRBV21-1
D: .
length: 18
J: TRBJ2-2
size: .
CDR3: CASSTRLAGGPNTGELFF
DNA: TGTGCCAGCAGCACCCGACTAGCGGGAGGGCCGAACACCGGGGAGCTGTTTTTT

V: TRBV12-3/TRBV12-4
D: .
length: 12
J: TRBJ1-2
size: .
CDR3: CASRPMFGGYTF
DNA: TGTGCCAGCAGACCCATGTTCGGAGGCTACACCTTC

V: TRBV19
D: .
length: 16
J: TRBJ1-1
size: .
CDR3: CASTNPPGMGKTEAFF
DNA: TGTGCCAGTACTAACCCCCCCGGGATGGGAAAGACTGAAGCTTTCTTT

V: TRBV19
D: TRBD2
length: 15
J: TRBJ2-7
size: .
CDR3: CASSARPGLVYEQYF
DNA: TGTGCCAGTAGTGCCCGACCGGGACTAGTTTACGAGCAGTACTTC

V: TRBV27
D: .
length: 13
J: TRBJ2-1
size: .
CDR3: CASSLGVVNEQFF
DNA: TGTGCCAGCAGTTTAGGGGTAGTTAATGAGCAGTTCTTC

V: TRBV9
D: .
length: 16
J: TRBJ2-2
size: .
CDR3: CASSGRVQVGTGELFF
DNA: TGTGCCAGCAGCGGAAGGGTGCAGGTGGGCACCGGGGAGCTGTTTTTT

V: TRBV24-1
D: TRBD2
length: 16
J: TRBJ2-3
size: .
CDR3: CATSDPGTSVTDTQYF
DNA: TGTGCCACCAGTGATCCCGGGACTAGCGTCACAGATACGCAGTATTTT

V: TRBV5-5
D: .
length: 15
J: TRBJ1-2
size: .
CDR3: CASSTGLLGSYGYTF
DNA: TGTGCCAGCAGCACGGGACTTCTAGGATCCTATGGCTACACCTTC

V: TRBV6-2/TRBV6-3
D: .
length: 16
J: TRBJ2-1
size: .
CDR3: CASSSSGIKLYNEQFF
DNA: TGTGCCAGCAGTTCCTCCGGGATCAAACTCTACAATGAGCAGTTCTTC

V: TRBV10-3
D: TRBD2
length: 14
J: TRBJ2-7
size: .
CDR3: CAIRSSQRDYEQYF
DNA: TGTGCCATCAGGTCGAGCCAGCGGGACTACGAGCAGTACTTC

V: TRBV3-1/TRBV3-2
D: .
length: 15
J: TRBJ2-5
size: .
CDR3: CASSPPGGNQETQYF
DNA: TGTGCCAGCAGCCCACCAGGCGGGAACCAAGAGACCCAGTACTTC

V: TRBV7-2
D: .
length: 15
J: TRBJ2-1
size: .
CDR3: CASSRGGSARGEQFF
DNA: TGTGCCAGCAGCCGTGGCGGCAGCGCGCGCGGTGAGCAGTTCTTC

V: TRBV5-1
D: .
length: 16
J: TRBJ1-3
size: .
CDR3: CASSLGQASSGNTIYF
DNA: TGCGCCAGCAGCTTGGGACAGGCGTCCTCTGGAAACACCATATATTTT

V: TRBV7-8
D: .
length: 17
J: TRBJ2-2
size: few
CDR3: CASSYKRLAGITGELFF
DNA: TGTGCCAGCAGCTACAAGAGGCTAGCTGGTATCACCGGGGAGCTGTTTTTT

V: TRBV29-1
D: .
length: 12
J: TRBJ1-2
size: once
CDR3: CSVEDGRVGYTF
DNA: TGCAGCGTTGAGGACGGACGAGTCGGCTACACCTTC

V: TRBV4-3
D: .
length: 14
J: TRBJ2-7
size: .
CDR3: CASSQVPGTYEQYF
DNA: TGCGCCAGCAGCCAAGTTCCAGGTACCTACGAGCAGTACTTC

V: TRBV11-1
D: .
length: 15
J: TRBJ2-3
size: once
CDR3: CASGWGRDSTDTQYF
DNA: TGTGCCAGCGGCTGGGGTAGGGACAGCACAGATACGCAGTATTTT